This TCR beta chain was captured in a study of blood T cell repertoires in COVID-19. Across 20 to 25 US areas, participants ranged in age from roughly 18 to 95 years. Allocation to cohorts depended on clinical history reported by the participants. Donors of Cohort 3 who recovered were those that had two negative PCRs, clearance, or symptom resolution. Germline V lookup: CDR1 MDHEN, CDR2 SYDVKM. The length of the CDR3 is 16 residues. J lost 0 bases, V lost 3 bases, and 8 bases had no gene match. As originally analysed: Reference gene primer amplification yielded estimated nucleated cell counts. TCRdb keeps only in-frame clones here, not all; method: immunoSEQ multiplex PCR. The V and J calls and clone size were taken over from that table, and D and trimming were inferred from the DNA. Of 200,000 to 250,000 clones detected, around 90% appear once; the ten largest clones hold about a tenth.

The J gene is TRBJ2-7, the V gene TRBV28; the match to TRBD2 covers 7 bases. This clonotype was sampled from a man younger than 40 who had recovered from COVID-19. The sample consisted of PBMCs or T cells enriched from blood (not recorded which). The DNA for the CDR3 is TGTGCCAGCAGTTTGGCTAGCGGAGTACTCTCCTACGAGCAGTACTTC. Its translation: CASSLASGVLSYEQYF. Variable domain in full (rest from reference TRBV28 and TRBJ2-7): DVKVTQSSRYLVKRTGEKVFLECVQDMDHENMFWYRQDPGLGLRLIYFSYDVKMKEKGDIPEGYSVSREKKERFSLILESASTNQTSMYLCASSLASGVLSYEQYFGPGTRLTVT.